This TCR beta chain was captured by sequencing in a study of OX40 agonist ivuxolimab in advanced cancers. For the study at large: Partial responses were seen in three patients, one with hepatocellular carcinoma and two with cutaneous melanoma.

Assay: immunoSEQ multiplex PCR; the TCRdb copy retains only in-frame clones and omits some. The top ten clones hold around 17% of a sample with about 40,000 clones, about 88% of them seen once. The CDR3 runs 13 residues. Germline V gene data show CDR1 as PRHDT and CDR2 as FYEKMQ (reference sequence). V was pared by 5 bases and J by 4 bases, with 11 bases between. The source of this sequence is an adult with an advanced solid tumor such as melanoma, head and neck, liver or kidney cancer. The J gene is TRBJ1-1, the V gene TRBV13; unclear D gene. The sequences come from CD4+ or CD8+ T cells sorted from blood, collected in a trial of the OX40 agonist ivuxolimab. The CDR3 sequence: CASSLGRFTEAFF. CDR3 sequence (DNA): TGTGCCAGCAGCCTCGGGCGTTTCACTGAAGCTTTCTTT.